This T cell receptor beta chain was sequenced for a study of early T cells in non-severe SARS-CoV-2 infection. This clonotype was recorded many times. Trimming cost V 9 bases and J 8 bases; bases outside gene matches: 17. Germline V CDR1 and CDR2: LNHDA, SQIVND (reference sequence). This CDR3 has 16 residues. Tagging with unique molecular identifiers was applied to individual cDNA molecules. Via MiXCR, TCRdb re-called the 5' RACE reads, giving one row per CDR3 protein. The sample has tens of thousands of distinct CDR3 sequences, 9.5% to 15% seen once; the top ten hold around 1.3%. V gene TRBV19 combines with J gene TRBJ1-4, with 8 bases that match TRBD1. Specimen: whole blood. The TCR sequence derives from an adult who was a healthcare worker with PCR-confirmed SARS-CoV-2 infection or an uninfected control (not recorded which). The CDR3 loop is CASERTGILFGEKLFF. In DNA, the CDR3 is TGTGCCAGCGAACGGACAGGGATCTTATTTGGAGAAAAACTGTTTTTT.